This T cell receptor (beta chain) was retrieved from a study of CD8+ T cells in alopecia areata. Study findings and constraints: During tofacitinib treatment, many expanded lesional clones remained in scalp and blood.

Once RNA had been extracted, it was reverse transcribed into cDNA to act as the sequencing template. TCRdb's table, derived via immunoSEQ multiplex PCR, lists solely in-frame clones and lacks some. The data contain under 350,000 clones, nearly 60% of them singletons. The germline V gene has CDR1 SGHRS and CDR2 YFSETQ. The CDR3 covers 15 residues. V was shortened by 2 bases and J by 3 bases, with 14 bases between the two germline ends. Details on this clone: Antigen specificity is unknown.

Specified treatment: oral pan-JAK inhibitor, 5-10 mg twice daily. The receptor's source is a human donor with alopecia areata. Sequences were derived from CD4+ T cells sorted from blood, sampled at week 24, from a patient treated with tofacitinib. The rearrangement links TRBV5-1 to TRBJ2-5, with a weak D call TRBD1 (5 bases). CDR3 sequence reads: CASSFGSRVEETQYF. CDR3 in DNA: TGCGCCAGCAGCTTTGGTTCCAGGGTGGAAGAGACCCAGTACTTC.